The 17 T cell receptor beta chains below come from one sample, sequenced in a study of shared clonotypes between healthy human individuals. Generated by immunoSEQ multiplex PCR, the TCRdb table keeps only in-frame clones and is missing some. This table has fewer than 1.6 million clones, less than 99% appearing once. Sequenced: naive CD4+ T cells sorted from blood. Subset described: CD45RA+ positively selected. All receptors derive from a man younger than 45 in good health.

V and J are TRBV10-2 and TRBJ1-3, with D tentatively TRBD1 (6 bases). The germline V gene has CDR1 WSHSY and CDR2 SAAADI. V lost 3 bases, J lost 0 bases, and 12 bases lay in between. The CDR3 has 16 amino acids. The CDR3 protein is CASSELGASSGNTIYF. CDR3 DNA: TGCGCCAGCAGTGAATTGGGGGCCTCCTCTGGAAACACCATATATTTT.

The chain joins TRBV5-4 to TRBJ2-5; 7 bases align to TRBD2. CDR3 length: 14 amino acids. J lost 2 bases, V lost 4 bases, and 5 bases had no gene match. Germline values: CDR1 SGHNT, CDR2 YYREEE (reference sequence). CDR3 nucleotide sequence: TGTGCCAGCAGCCCCCAGGGAGGGCAAGAGACCCAGTACTTC. It translates to CASSPQGGQETQYF.

In DNA form, the CDR3 reads TGCGCCAGCAGCTTCCAGGGAATTCCGAACACCGGGGAGCTGTTTTTT. As protein: CASSFQGIPNTGELFF. The gene calls are TRBV5-1 and TRBJ2-2, with D tentatively TRBD1 (5 bases). The ends were cut back, 2 bases at V and 0 bases at J, with 11 bases in the middle. CDR1 is SGHRS, CDR2 YFSETQ, per germline. This CDR3 has 16 amino acids.

V is TRBV18 and J is TRBJ1-4; D remains unclear. V was trimmed by 2 bases and J by 0 bases, leaving 1 base between them. Germline-derived CDR1 and CDR2 are KGHSH and LQKENI. The CDR3 loop spans 13 amino acids. CDR3 DNA: TGTGCCAGCTCACCATCAACTAATGAAAAACTGTTTTTT. This encodes CASSPSTNEKLFF.

The chain couples TRBV29-1 to TRBJ2-7; 9 bases are shared with TRBD1. Trimming took 7 bases from V and 2 from J; bases not matched to a gene: 12. CDR1 and CDR2 (germline): SQVTM, ANQGSEA. CDR3 size: 15 residues. This chain's CDR3 is CSATTRDRVTYEQYF. In DNA form, the CDR3 reads TGCAGCGCAACTACCCGGGACAGGGTCACCTACGAGCAGTACTTC.

The chain carries TRBV7-2 and TRBJ2-5; 13 bases fit TRBD2. Trimming at V came to 6 bases and at J to 4 bases, leaving 5 bases not matched to a gene. The CDR3 covers 15 residues. Per germline, CDR1 SGHTA and CDR2 FQGNSA. The CDR3: CASRPRTSGRETQYF. The CDR3 DNA reads as TGTGCCAGCAGACCACGGACTAGCGGGAGAGAGACCCAGTACTTC.

V and J are TRBV19 and TRBJ2-1; 11 nucleotides align to TRBD2. This CDR3 comprises 17 residues. The germline gives CDR1 LNHDA, CDR2 SQIVND (reference sequence). V shed 0 bases, J shed 4 bases, and the junction held 5 bases outside the gene matches. Here the CDR3 reads CASSIDILAGGYNEQFF. The CDR3 DNA follows: TGTGCCAGTAGTATAGATATTCTAGCGGGAGGATACAATGAGCAGTTCTTC.

The chain combines TRBV7-9 with TRBJ2-7; 7 bases fit TRBD1. From germline, CDR1 is SEHNR and CDR2 FQNEAQ (reference sequence). This CDR3 region has 13 residues. Losses at the gene ends were 5 bases for V and 1 base for J; bases not matched to a gene: 2. The CDR3 loop is CASSPGQSYEQYF. DNA for the CDR3: TGTGCCAGCAGCCCGGGACAGTCCTACGAGCAGTACTTC.

The chain uses TRBV18 and TRBJ2-1, with D perhaps TRBD2 (5 bases). CDR1 is KGHSH, CDR2 LQKENI, per germline. The CDR3 is 14 amino acids. V gave up 3 bases and J gave up 9 bases, with 15 bases separating them. The CDR3 nucleotides read TGTGCCAGCTCACCGGGTTCCCGAGGGAGTGAGCAGTTCTTC. Amino acids: CASSPGSRGSEQFF.

V gene TRBV10-3 combines with J gene TRBJ2-1; a weak D match, TRBD2 (6 bases). V was trimmed by 6 bases and J by 10 bases, leaving 22 bases between them. The CDR3 loop spans 15 amino acids. CDR1 ENHRY and CDR2 SYGVKD come from the germline V gene. In DNA form, the CDR3 reads TGTGCCATCAGCCGGACTGGCGGGACGCCAAGGGAGCAGTTCTTC. This sequence encodes CAISRTGGTPREQFF.

J is TRBJ1-5 and V is TRBV19; D gene ambiguous. Germline CDR1 and CDR2: LNHDA and SQIVND (reference sequence). The length of the CDR3 is 16 residues. V shed 3 bases and J shed 1 base, with 13 bases lying between them. CDR3 coding DNA: TGTGCCAGTAGTATGGGGTCTCCTGGGAGCAATCAGCCCCAGCATTTT. Translation: CASSMGSPGSNQPQHF.

The chain links TRBV6-6 to TRBJ2-2; D gene uncertain. Trimming stripped 2 bases from V and 4 bases from J, with 8 bases between. In germline, CDR1 is MNHNY, CDR2 SVGAGI (reference sequence). This CDR3 spans 14 amino acids. For the CDR3, the DNA is TGTGCCAGCAGTTACAATGCCTTCACCGGGGAGCTGTTTTTT. It codes for CASSYNAFTGELFF.

This chain joins TRBV11-3 and TRBJ2-1; D not certain. Germline V gene data show CDR1 as SGHNT and CDR2 as YENEEA. The CDR3 spans 13 residues. Between the trimmed V and J ends, which lost 5 bases and 10 bases, there was a span of 15 bases. The chain's CDR3 is CASSKDPLGEQFF. In nucleotides, the CDR3 is TGTGCCAGCAGCAAAGACCCCTTGGGGGAGCAGTTCTTC.

The V gene is TRBV5-4, the J gene TRBJ2-3; D tentatively reads TRBD1 or TRBD2 (5 bases each). Per germline, CDR1 SGHNT and CDR2 YYREEE (reference sequence). V was pared by 4 bases and J by 0 bases, with 9 bases between. CDR3 length: 14 residues. Here the CDR3 DNA reads TGTGCCAGCAGCGCCCGGGACAGCACAGATACGCAGTATTTT. This encodes CASSARDSTDTQYF.

This chain links TRBV28 with TRBJ2-2, with 9 bases lining up with TRBD1. The CDR3 loop spans 17 amino acids. Germline V gives CDR1 MDHEN, CDR2 SYDVKM. With V trimmed by 7 bases and J by 4 bases, 13 bases remained unmatched. In nucleotides, the CDR3 is TGTGCCAGCACCCTCATTAGGGGACAGGGAGGCACCGGGGAGCTGTTTTTT. Protein: CASTLIRGQGGTGELFF.

The chain combines TRBV2 with TRBJ1-2, with 8 positions matching TRBD1. This CDR3 spans 11 amino acids. The germline V gene has CDR1 SNHLY and CDR2 FYNNEI. Trimming at V came to 5 bases and at J to 12 bases, leaving 5 bases not matched to a gene. The CDR3 region is CASSPDREDTF. The CDR3 coding sequence is TGTGCCAGCAGTCCGGACAGGGAAGACACCTTC.

V usage is TRBV6-1 and J usage is TRBJ1-3; the D gene is possibly TRBD1 (5 bases). V dropped 3 bases and J dropped 0 bases, with 12 bases sitting between them. The CDR3 is 16 residues long. Germline CDR1 and CDR2: MNHNS and SASEGT. This CDR3 reads CASSDTGPFSGNTIYF. As DNA, the CDR3 is TGTGCCAGCAGTGATACGGGACCGTTCTCTGGAAACACCATATATTTT.